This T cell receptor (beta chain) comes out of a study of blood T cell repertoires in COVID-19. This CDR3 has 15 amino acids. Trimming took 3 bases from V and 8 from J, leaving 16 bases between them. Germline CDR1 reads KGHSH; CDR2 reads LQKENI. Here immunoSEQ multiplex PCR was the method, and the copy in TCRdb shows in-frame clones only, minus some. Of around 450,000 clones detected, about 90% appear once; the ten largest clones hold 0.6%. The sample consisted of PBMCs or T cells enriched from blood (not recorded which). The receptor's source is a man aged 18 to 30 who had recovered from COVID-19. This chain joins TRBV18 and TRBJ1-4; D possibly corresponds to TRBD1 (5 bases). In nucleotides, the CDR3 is TGTGCCAGCTCACCGGGGTCCCAGGGTCGAGAAAAACTGTTTTTT. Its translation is CASSPGSQGREKLFF.